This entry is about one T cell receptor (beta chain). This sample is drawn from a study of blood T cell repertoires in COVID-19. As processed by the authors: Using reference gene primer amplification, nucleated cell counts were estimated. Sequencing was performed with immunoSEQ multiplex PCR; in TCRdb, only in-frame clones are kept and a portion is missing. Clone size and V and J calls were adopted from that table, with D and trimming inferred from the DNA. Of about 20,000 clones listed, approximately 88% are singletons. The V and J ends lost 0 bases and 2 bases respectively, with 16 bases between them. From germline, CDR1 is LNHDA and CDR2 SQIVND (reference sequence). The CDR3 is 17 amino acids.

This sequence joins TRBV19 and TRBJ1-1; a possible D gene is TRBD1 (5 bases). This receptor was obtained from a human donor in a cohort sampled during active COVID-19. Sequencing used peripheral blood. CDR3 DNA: TGTGCCAGTAGTATAGACAGGGCGTATGGGCTTAACACTGAAGCTTTCTTT. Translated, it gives CASSIDRAYGLNTEAFF.